The clone carrying this T cell receptor (beta chain) appeared many times. Its target is unknown. This sample's time point: longitudinal time-point 1 (baseline). Unsorted libraries were derived from 2 million PBMCs stored at -80 C. This sample was included in a study of neurological immune-mediated disorders. CDR3 size: 12 residues. Germline lookup yields CDR1 SNHLY and CDR2 FYNNEI. With 8 bases removed from V and 1 base from J, the gap between germline ends came to 8 bases. General study points: Among expanded clones, no CDR3 amino acid sequences were shared across subjects, a pattern suggesting private repertoires in all groups. Multiple sclerosis was found to have the least TCR clonal expansion, below healthy controls, and HTLV-1-associated myelopathy the most.

Using its own MiXCR run on the 5' RACE reads, TCRdb lists one record per CDR3 protein. The data show 55,000 to 65,000 distinct CDR3 sequences, with roughly 10% seen just once and around 6.7% held by the top ten. Sequencing was carried out using PBMCs. The rearrangement joins TRBV2 to TRBJ1-1; tentatively, D is TRBD1 (5 bases). The source of this sequence is a male donor with HTLV-1-associated myelopathy (HAM/TSP). The CDR3 loop reads CASRDGNTEAFF. In DNA form, the CDR3 reads TGTGCCAGCCGGGACGGGAACACTGAAGCTTTCTTT.